This T cell receptor beta chain derives from a study of T cell clones after liver transplantation. Study-wide context: Apart from a few HCV-positive recipients, transplants were for non-autoimmune, non-viral reasons. Samples came pre-transplant, pre-randomization before withdrawal, and post-randomization after withdrawal ended.

Using immunoSEQ multiplex PCR, the repertoire was profiled, and TCRdb retains in-frame clones only, with some absent. The sample shows under 60,000 clones, over 60% of them seen only once. Study-wide results and limits: In a couple of subjects, few donor cells limited the measurable donor-reactive repertoire.

Comment on this clone: Its antigen is not identified. Other nucleotide sequences in the sample specify the same CDR3.

The CDR3 consists of 15 residues. The germline V gene encodes CDR1 WSHSY and CDR2 SAAADI. V gave up 2 bases and J gave up 2 bases, with 10 bases separating them. The material was CD4+ T cells from blood, obtained at the 22-month timepoint. The sequence came from a human patient who received a liver transplant. Some of the T cells may derive from the graft donor. The chain is built from TRBV10-2 and TRBJ1-5; the D is unclear. CDR3 in DNA: TGCGCCAGCAGTGAGCGAGTAGGTGGCAATCAGCCCCAGCATTTT. Translated: CASSERVGGNQPQHF.